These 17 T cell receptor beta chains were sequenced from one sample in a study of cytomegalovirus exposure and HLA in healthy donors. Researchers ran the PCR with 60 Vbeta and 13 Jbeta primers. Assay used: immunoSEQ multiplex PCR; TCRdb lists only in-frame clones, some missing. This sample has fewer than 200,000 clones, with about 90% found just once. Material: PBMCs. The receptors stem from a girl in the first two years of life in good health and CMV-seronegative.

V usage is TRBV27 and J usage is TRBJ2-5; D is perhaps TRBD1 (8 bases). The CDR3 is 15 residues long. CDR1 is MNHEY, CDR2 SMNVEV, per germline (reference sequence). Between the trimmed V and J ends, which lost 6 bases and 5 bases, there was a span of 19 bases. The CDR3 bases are TGTGCCAGCAGAAAATACAACAGGGGGGGGGAGACCCAGTACTTC. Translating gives CASRKYNRGGETQYF.

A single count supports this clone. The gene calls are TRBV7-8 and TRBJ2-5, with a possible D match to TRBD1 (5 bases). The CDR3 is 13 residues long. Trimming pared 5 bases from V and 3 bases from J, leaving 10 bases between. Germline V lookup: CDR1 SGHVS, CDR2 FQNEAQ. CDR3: CASSPTREETQYF. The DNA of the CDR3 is TGTGCCAGCAGCCCGACCAGGGAAGAGACCCAGTACTTC.

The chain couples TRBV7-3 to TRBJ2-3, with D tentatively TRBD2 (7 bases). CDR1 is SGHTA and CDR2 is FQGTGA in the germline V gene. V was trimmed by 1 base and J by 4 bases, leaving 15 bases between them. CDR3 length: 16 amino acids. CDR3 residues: CASSLSWRGGSDTQYF. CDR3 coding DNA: TGTGCCAGCAGCTTAAGTTGGAGGGGGGGATCAGATACGCAGTATTTT. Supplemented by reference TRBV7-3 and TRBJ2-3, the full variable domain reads GAGVSQTPSNKVTEKGKYVELRCDPISGHTALYWYRQSLGQGPEFLIYFQGTGAADDSGLPNDRFFAVRPEGSVSTLKIQRTERGDSAVYLCASSLSWRGGSDTQYFGPGTRLTVL.

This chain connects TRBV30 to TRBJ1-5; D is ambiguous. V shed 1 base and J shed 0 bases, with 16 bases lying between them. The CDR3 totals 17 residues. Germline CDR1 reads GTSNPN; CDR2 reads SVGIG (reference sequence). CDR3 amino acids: CAWSAGMAPNSNQPQHF. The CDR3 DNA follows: TGTGCCTGGAGTGCGGGGATGGCCCCAAATAGCAATCAGCCCCAGCATTTT.

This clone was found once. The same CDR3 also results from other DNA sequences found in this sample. DNA of the CDR3: TGTGCCAGCAGCTCCTATGGGGCGCGGGAGAGGGACAATGAGCAGTTCTTC. This gives the protein CASSSYGARERDNEQFF. V is TRBV5-4 and J is TRBJ2-1; 7 bases map to TRBD2. The V and J ends lost 3 bases and 5 bases, in that order; junction bases with no gene match: 14. The CDR3 is 17 amino acids. Germline CDR1 reads SGHNT; CDR2 reads YYREEE (reference sequence).

The CDR3 DNA is TGTGCCAGCAGTACCTCAACCCCGGACACTGAAGCTTTCTTT. This codes for CASSTSTPDTEAFF. The J gene is TRBJ1-1, the V gene TRBV27, with no clear D. This CDR3 has 14 residues. Trimming took off 5 bases at V and 3 bases at J, with 13 bases between the two ends. Germline V gene lookup returns CDR1 MNHEY and CDR2 SMNVEV (reference sequence).

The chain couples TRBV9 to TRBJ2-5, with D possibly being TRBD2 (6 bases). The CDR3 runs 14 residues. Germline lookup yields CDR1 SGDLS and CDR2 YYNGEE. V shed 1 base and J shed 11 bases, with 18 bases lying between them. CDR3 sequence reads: CASSVRDGRNEQYF. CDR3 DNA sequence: TGTGCCAGCAGCGTACGTGACGGGAGAAATGAGCAGTACTTC.

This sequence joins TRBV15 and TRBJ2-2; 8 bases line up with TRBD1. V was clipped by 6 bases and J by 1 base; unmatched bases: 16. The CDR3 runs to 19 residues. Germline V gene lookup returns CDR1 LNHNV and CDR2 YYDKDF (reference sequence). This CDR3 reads CATSSTIFSGGKNTGELFF. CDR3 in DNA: TGTGCCACCAGTTCAACAATATTCTCAGGGGGCAAGAACACCGGGGAGCTGTTTTTT.

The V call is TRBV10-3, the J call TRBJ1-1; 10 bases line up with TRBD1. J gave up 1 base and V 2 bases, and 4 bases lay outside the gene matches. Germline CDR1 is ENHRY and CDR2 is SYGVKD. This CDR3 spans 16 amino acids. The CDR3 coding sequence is TGTGCCATCAGTGAGCGCCGGGACAGGGGGAACACTGAAGCTTTCTTT. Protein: CAISERRDRGNTEAFF.

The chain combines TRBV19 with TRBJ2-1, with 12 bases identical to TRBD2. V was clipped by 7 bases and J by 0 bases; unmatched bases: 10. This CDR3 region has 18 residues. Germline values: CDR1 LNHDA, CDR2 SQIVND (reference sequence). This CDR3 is CASTRLAGGSSSYNEQFF. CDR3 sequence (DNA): TGTGCCAGTACCCGGCTAGCGGGAGGGTCCAGCTCCTACAATGAGCAGTTCTTC.

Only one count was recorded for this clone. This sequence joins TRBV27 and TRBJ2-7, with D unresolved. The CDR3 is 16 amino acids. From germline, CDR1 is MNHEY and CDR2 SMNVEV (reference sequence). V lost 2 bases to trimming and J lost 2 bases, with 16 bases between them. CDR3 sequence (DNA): TGTGCCAGCAGTTTACACCACACATACCGAACCTACGAGCAGTACTTC. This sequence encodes CASSLHHTYRTYEQYF.

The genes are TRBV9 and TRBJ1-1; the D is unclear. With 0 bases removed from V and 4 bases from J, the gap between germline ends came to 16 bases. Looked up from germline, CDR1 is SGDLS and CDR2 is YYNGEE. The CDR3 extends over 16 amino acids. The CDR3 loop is CASSVGGSSARTEAFF. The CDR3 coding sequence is TGTGCCAGCAGCGTAGGAGGCTCCAGCGCCCGCACTGAAGCTTTCTTT.

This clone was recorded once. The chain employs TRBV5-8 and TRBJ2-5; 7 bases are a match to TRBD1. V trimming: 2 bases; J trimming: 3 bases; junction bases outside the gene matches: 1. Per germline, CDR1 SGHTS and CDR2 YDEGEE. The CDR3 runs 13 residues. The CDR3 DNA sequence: TGTGCCAGCAGCTTCGACAGGGAAGAGACCCAGTACTTC. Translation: CASSFDREETQYF. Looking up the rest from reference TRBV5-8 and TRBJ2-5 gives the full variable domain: EAGVTQSPTHLIKTRGQQATLRCSPISGHTSVYWYQQALGLGLQFLLWYDEGEERNRGNFPPRFSGRQFPNYSSELNVNALELEDSALYLCASSFDREETQYFGPGTRLLVL.

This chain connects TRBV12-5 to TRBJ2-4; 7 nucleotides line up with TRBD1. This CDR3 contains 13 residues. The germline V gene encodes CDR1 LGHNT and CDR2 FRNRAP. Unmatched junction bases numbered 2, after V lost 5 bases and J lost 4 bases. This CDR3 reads CASGRDRKNIQYF. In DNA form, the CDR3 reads TGTGCTAGTGGTCGGGACAGAAAAAACATTCAGTACTTC.

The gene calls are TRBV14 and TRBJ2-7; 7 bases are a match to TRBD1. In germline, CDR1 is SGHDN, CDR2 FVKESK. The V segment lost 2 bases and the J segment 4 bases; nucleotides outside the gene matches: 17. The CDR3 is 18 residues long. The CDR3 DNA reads TGTGCCAGCAGCCAAAAAGGAATAAAAAGGGGGCTGGGTTACGAGCAGTACTTC. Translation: CASSQKGIKRGLGYEQYF.

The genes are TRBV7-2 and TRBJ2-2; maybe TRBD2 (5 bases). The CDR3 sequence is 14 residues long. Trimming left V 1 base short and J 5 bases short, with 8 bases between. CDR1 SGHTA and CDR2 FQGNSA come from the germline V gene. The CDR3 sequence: CASSLGAGTGELFF. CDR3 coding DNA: TGTGCCAGCAGCTTAGGCGCGGGTACCGGGGAGCTGTTTTTT.

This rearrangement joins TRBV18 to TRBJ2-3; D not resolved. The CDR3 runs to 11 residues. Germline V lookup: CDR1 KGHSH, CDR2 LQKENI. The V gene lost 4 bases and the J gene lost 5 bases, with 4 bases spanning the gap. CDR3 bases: TGTGCCAGCTCACGAGGAGATACGCAGTATTTT. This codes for CASSRGDTQYF.